Sequencing of this T cell receptor beta chain was carried out in a study of radiotherapy plus CTLA-4 blockade in lung cancer. As to this clone: Antigen specificity is unknown.

Broader study findings: After treatment with radiotherapy plus ipilimumab, TCR clones that came from the tumor expanded in blood.

The CDR3 runs to 14 residues. V gave up 7 bases and J gave up 6 bases; unmatched junction bases: 10. Looked up from germline, CDR1 is PRHDT and CDR2 is FYEKMQ (reference sequence). Method: immunoSEQ multiplex PCR; TCRdb's copy keeps in-frame clones and lacks some. This table has 40,000 or so clones, roughly 60% appearing once. The source is a human donor with non-small cell lung cancer who had a partial response to radiotherapy plus ipilimumab. The chain uses TRBV13 and TRBJ2-3; 7 bases are shared with TRBD2. The source was peripheral blood, collected from a patient treated with radiotherapy plus ipilimumab. The CDR3 protein is CASTSSRGRDTQYF. Written as DNA, the CDR3 is TGTGCCAGCACTTCCTCGCGGGGGAGGGATACGCAGTATTTT.